Below are 30 T cell receptor beta chains sequenced from a single sample in a study of T cells after yellow fever vaccination. One entry per CDR3 protein, called by TCRdb with MiXCR from the 5' RACE reads. In the table there are about 300,000 distinct CDR3 sequences, around 4.1% of which are singletons. The source was PBMCs, collected 5 days after the yellow fever booster vaccination. These receptors were collected from a man aged 18 to 35 who received the YFV17D yellow fever vaccine.

This clonotype was counted ten times or more. Here the CDR3 DNA reads TGCAGTGGCCTTTCCCCGGGACAGGGAAATAGCGAGCAGTACTTC. The encoded protein is CSGLSPGQGNSEQYF. V and J are TRBV20-1 and TRBJ2-7; 9 bases are a match to TRBD1. The CDR3 runs 15 residues. The J segment lost 6 bases and the V segment lost 7 bases, leaving 16 bases of the junction unmatched. Germline assignment: CDR1 DFQATT and CDR2 SNEGSKA (reference sequence).

The gene calls are TRBV7-2 and TRBJ2-3, with D unclear. Germline lookup yields CDR1 SGHTA and CDR2 FQGNSA. The CDR3 has 13 residues. Trimming pared 4 bases from V and 0 bases from J, leaving 5 bases between. The CDR3 loop reads CASSSLSTDTQYF. Here the CDR3 DNA reads TGTGCCAGCAGCTCCCTAAGCACAGATACGCAGTATTTT.

V and J are TRBV5-5 and TRBJ2-7; D unresolved. This CDR3 region has 12 residues. Trimming left V 2 bases short and J 4 bases short, with 7 bases between. Germline V gene sequence: CDR1 SGHKS, CDR2 YYEKEE (reference sequence). CDR3 loop: CASSLSTYEQYF. CDR3 nucleotides: TGTGCCAGCAGCTTATCAACGTACGAGCAGTACTTC.

The gene calls are TRBV6-2 or TRBV6-3 and TRBJ1-6; D is unclear. The germline CDR1 and CDR2 sequences are MNHEY and SVGEGT. With 10 bases removed from V and 13 bases from J, the gap between germline ends came to 8 bases. The CDR3 has 9 residues. CDR3 amino acids: CATGRPLHF. The CDR3 coding sequence is TGTGCCACCGGACGGCCCCTCCACTTT.

J is TRBJ1-2 and V is TRBV2; 11 positions match TRBD1. V dropped 4 bases and J dropped 6; count of bases not matched to a gene: 10. CDR3 length: 16 amino acids. Germline CDR1 is SNHLY and CDR2 is FYNNEI. The CDR3 loop is CASSAPRDRGADGYTF. The CDR3, as DNA: TGTGCCAGCAGTGCGCCCCGGGACAGGGGGGCTGATGGCTACACCTTC. Drawing the rest from reference TRBV2 and TRBJ1-2, the complete variable domain is EPEVTQTPSHQVTQMGQEVILRCVPISNHLYFYWYRQILGQKVEFLVSFYNNEISEKSEIFDDQFSVERPDGSNFTLKIRSTKLEDSAMYFCASSAPRDRGADGYTFGSGTRLTVV.

This chain connects TRBV7-8 to TRBJ1-5; 8 positions agree with TRBD1. The germline V gene encodes CDR1 SGHVS and CDR2 FQNEAQ. The CDR3 sequence is 16 residues long. The V segment lost 6 bases and the J segment 0 bases; nucleotides outside the gene matches: 7. CDR3 in DNA: TGTGCCAGCAGTTATAGGGACAGGTATAGCAATCAGCCCCAGCATTTT. Translation gives CASSYRDRYSNQPQHF.

This clonotype showed up many times. The chain recombines TRBV28 with TRBJ2-7; maybe TRBD2 (6 bases). Looked up from germline, CDR1 is MDHEN and CDR2 is SYDVKM. The CDR3 runs 12 residues. V lost 2 bases to trimming and J lost 7 bases, with 9 bases between them. CDR3 residues: CASSLGGLEQYV. CDR3 DNA: TGTGCCAGCAGTTTAGGAGGGTTGGAGCAGTACGTC.

The V gene is TRBV7-2, the J gene TRBJ2-1, with a possible D match to TRBD2 (6 bases). The CDR3 totals 15 residues. The ends were cut back, 4 bases at V and 0 bases at J, with 10 bases in the middle. The germline V gene has CDR1 SGHTA and CDR2 FQGNSA. CDR3 loop: CASSWDWSSYNEQFF. The CDR3 DNA reads TGTGCCAGCAGCTGGGACTGGAGCTCCTACAATGAGCAGTTCTTC.

This clonotype showed up just a few times. The chain employs TRBV6-4 and TRBJ2-3, with 14 bases identical to TRBD2. From germline, CDR1 is MRHNA and CDR2 SNTAGT. After removal of 9 bases from V and 2 bases from J, the junction contained 7 bases not matched to a gene. The CDR3 sequence is 16 residues long. The CDR3 here is CASKSTSGGDTDTQYF. For the CDR3, the DNA is TGTGCCAGTAAATCGACTAGCGGGGGGGACACAGATACGCAGTATTTT.

Only a few counts were recorded for this clonotype. The chain couples TRBV5-6 to TRBJ2-5, with D perhaps given as TRBD1 or TRBD2 (5 bases each). The germline gives CDR1 SGHDT, CDR2 YYEEEE. The CDR3 sequence is 17 residues long. The ends were cut back, 0 bases at V and 2 bases at J, with 17 bases in the middle. CDR3 sequence (DNA): TGTGCCAGCAGCTTGGCCAGAACTGTGGGGGAGCAAGAGACCCAGTACTTC. It translates to CASSLARTVGEQETQYF.

This clonotype came up a few times. The chain has TRBV18 and TRBJ1-5; no clear D gene. V was cut by 3 bases and J by 7 bases, with 16 bases left in between. Germline V gene sequence: CDR1 KGHSH, CDR2 LQKENI. The CDR3 is made up of 15 amino acids. CDR3: CASSPDGPSEQPQHF. CDR3 DNA: TGTGCCAGCTCACCGGACGGACCATCAGAGCAGCCCCAGCATTTT.

This clonotype has a count of ten or more. The V gene is TRBV6-5, the J gene TRBJ2-7; TRBD2 is a possible D gene (7 bases). Germline loops: CDR1 MNHEY, CDR2 SVGAGI. V lost 0 bases, J lost 0 bases, and 15 bases lay in between. The CDR3 runs 17 residues. The CDR3, as DNA: TGTGCCAGCAGTTACTCATGGCGGGGGACATTCTCCTACGAGCAGTACTTC. Residues: CASSYSWRGTFSYEQYF.

In this sample, this clonotype turned up a few times. The chain uses TRBV2 and TRBJ2-5; D is uncertain. The germline CDR1 and CDR2 sequences are SNHLY and FYNNEI. V was shortened by 4 bases and J by 0 bases, with 12 bases between the two germline ends. This CDR3 has 15 residues. The CDR3 spells CASSAILADQETQYF. CDR3 in DNA: TGTGCCAGCAGTGCGATTTTGGCAGACCAAGAGACCCAGTACTTC.

This clonotype was observed at least ten times. The rearrangement links TRBV29-1 to TRBJ1-1; tentative D call: TRBD1 (6 bases). Germline loops: CDR1 SQVTM, CDR2 ANQGSEA. V shed 6 bases and J shed 0 bases, with 14 bases lying between them. There are 14 residues in the CDR3. CDR3 nucleotides: TGCAGCGTCGGACAGTTATTTATGAACACTGAAGCTTTCTTT. Encoded protein: CSVGQLFMNTEAFF. Filled out from reference TRBV29-1 and TRBJ1-1, the complete variable domain reads SAVISQKPSRDICQRGTSLTIQCQVDSQVTMMFWYRQQPGQSLTLIATANQGSEATYESGFVIDKFPISRPNLTFSTLTVSNMSPEDSSIYLCSVGQLFMNTEAFFGQGTRLTVV.

The chain carries TRBV7-7 and TRBJ1-1; TRBD1 might be the D (5 bases). V lost 0 bases, J lost 3 bases, and 23 bases lay in between. The CDR3 is 19 amino acids. The germline V gene has CDR1 SSHAT and CDR2 FNYEAQ (reference sequence). CDR3 sequence (DNA): TGTGCCAGCAGCTTAGCTTTAACCTTACGGGACGGGATATACACTGAAGCTTTCTTT. Residues: CASSLALTLRDGIYTEAFF.

This clonotype occurred a few times. This chain connects TRBV20-1 to TRBJ2-7; D is possibly TRBD2 (7 bases). V was cut by 2 bases and J by 7 bases, with 12 bases left in between. The V gene's germline CDR1 is DFQATT and CDR2 SNEGSKA (reference sequence). This CDR3 region has 12 residues. Written as DNA, the CDR3 is TGCAGTGCTAGATACGGGGGGCATGAGCAGTACGTC. It codes for CSARYGGHEQYV.

The J gene is TRBJ1-5, the V gene TRBV18, with 7 bases identical to TRBD1. This CDR3 has 14 amino acids. Unmatched junction bases numbered 8, after V lost 4 bases and J lost 8 bases. CDR1 and CDR2 (germline): KGHSH, LQKENI. The CDR3 here is CASSLTGDYKPQHF. The CDR3, as DNA: TGTGCCAGCTCACTCACAGGGGACTACAAGCCCCAGCATTTT.

This CDR3 reads CASSPLYGYTF. The CDR3 nucleotides are TGTGCCAGCTCACCACTCTATGGCTACACCTTC. The chain recombines TRBV18 with TRBJ1-2, with D unclear. This CDR3 spans 11 amino acids. The germline gives CDR1 KGHSH, CDR2 LQKENI. The V and J ends lost 1 base and 4 bases respectively, with 1 base between them.

The chain links TRBV20-1 to TRBJ2-1; D unresolved. The V end lost 5 bases, the J end lost 7 bases, and 6 bases lay between the germline ends. This CDR3 spans 10 amino acids. Germline CDR1 and CDR2: DFQATT and SNEGSKA (reference sequence). The CDR3, as DNA: TGCAGTGCTCTTCAAAATGAGCAGTTCTTC. Translated: CSALQNEQFF.

This chain links TRBV20-1 with TRBJ1-5; the match to TRBD1 covers 9 bases. Germline values: CDR1 DFQATT, CDR2 SNEGSKA (reference sequence). The CDR3 consists of 14 residues. The ends lost 3 bases at V and 7 bases at J; junction bases unmatched: 7. This CDR3 reads CSASGTGSRQPQHF. CDR3 DNA: TGCAGTGCTAGCGGGACAGGGAGTCGGCAGCCCCAGCATTTT.

The table lists this clonotype with a few counts. This chain joins TRBV7-2 and TRBJ1-1; no reliable D call. Trimming shortened V by 2 bases and J by 7 bases, and 14 bases separated the two germline ends. CDR1 is SGHTA, CDR2 FQGNSA, per germline. This CDR3 is 14 amino acids long. The CDR3 sequence: CASSLSRTSDEAFF. CDR3 DNA: TGTGCCAGCAGCTTATCGAGGACGTCAGATGAAGCTTTCTTT.

This clonotype was observed many times. CDR3 residues: CASSRLLQGNSNQPQHF. The CDR3 DNA follows: TGTGCCAGCAGCCGACTATTACAGGGGAATAGCAATCAGCCCCAGCATTTT. This chain joins TRBV5-6 and TRBJ1-5; 7 bases line up with TRBD1. From germline, CDR1 is SGHDT and CDR2 YYEEEE. V trimming: 4 bases; J trimming: 0 bases; junction bases outside the gene matches: 10. CDR3 size: 17 residues.

This clonotype was counted a few times. The genes are TRBV4-1 and TRBJ2-3; the D gene could be TRBD1 or TRBD2 (5 bases each). The CDR3 totals 15 residues. Trimming left V 4 bases short and J 6 bases short, with 17 bases between. Germline values: CDR1 MGHRA, CDR2 YSYEKL. The CDR3 loop is CASSLLGAWRDTQYF. CDR3 nucleotides: TGCGCCAGCAGCCTGCTTGGGGCCTGGAGGGATACGCAGTATTTT.

This clonotype was counted between two and nine times. The J gene is TRBJ1-1, the V gene TRBV5-8, with D possibly being TRBD1 (6 bases). The CDR3 sequence is 15 residues long. From germline, CDR1 is SGHTS and CDR2 YDEGEE. Between the trimmed V and J ends, which lost 4 bases and 4 bases, there was a span of 17 bases. The CDR3 loop is CASSMDHRVRTEAFF. DNA of the CDR3: TGTGCCAGCAGCATGGACCACAGGGTACGCACTGAAGCTTTCTTT.

This chain links TRBV3-1 with TRBJ2-7, with D possibly TRBD1 on 6 matching bases. Germline V lookup: CDR1 LGHDT, CDR2 YNNKEL (reference sequence). The CDR3 has 15 residues. Trimming removed 2 bases at V and 6 bases at J, with 17 bases between. CDR3 protein: CASSQPQGIGLEQYF. CDR3 bases: TGTGCCAGCAGCCAACCGCAGGGGATAGGGCTCGAGCAGTACTTC.

This clonotype was counted between two and nine times. The V call is TRBV7-3, the J call TRBJ1-6; D gene unclear. With 0 bases removed from V and 11 bases from J, the gap between germline ends came to 11 bases. The CDR3 runs 14 residues. Germline V lookup: CDR1 SGHTA, CDR2 FQGTGA. The CDR3 protein is CASSLTKETPPLHF. The CDR3 DNA reads as TGTGCCAGCAGCTTAACCAAGGAAACGCCACCCCTCCACTTT.

This clonotype was observed a handful of times. The chain links TRBV6-5 to TRBJ1-6, with D tentatively TRBD1 (6 bases). Trimming shortened V by 0 bases and J by 5 bases, and 23 bases separated the two germline ends. CDR1 MNHEY and CDR2 SVGAGI come from the germline V gene. The CDR3 contains 20 residues. DNA for the CDR3: TGTGCCAGCAGTTACTCTTTGTTGGCAGGGGCGCACCCAAATAATTCACCCCTCCACTTT. Translation: CASSYSLLAGAHPNNSPLHF.

The chain recombines TRBV20-1 with TRBJ2-1; 7 bases are a match to TRBD2. The germline V gene encodes CDR1 DFQATT and CDR2 SNEGSKA (reference sequence). The CDR3 extends over 15 amino acids. Germline trimming cut 5 bases from V and 5 bases from J; bases unmatched to any gene: 12. CDR3 protein: CSASPGGSMNNEQFF. The CDR3 region has the DNA TGCAGTGCTTCCCCTGGCGGGAGTATGAACAATGAGCAGTTCTTC.

The J gene is TRBJ2-6, the V gene TRBV7-9; D is perhaps TRBD1 (5 bases). There are 18 residues in the CDR3. The germline CDR1 and CDR2 sequences are SEHNR and FQNEAQ (reference sequence). The V end was cut by 2 bases, the J end by 2 bases, with 16 bases between. CDR3 sequence: CASSLKGYIGAGANVLTF. The CDR3 nucleotides read TGTGCCAGCAGCTTAAAGGGATACATAGGGGCTGGGGCCAACGTCCTGACTTTC.

This clonotype was found a few times. This chain joins TRBV4-1 and TRBJ1-5; the D is unclear. Germline CDR1 reads MGHRA; CDR2 reads YSYEKL. This CDR3 comprises 16 residues. V was pared by 0 bases and J by 5 bases, with 14 bases between. CDR3 bases: TGCGCCAGCAGCCAAGAAGGGAGGGTAGGAGATCAGCCCCAGCATTTT. This sequence encodes CASSQEGRVGDQPQHF.